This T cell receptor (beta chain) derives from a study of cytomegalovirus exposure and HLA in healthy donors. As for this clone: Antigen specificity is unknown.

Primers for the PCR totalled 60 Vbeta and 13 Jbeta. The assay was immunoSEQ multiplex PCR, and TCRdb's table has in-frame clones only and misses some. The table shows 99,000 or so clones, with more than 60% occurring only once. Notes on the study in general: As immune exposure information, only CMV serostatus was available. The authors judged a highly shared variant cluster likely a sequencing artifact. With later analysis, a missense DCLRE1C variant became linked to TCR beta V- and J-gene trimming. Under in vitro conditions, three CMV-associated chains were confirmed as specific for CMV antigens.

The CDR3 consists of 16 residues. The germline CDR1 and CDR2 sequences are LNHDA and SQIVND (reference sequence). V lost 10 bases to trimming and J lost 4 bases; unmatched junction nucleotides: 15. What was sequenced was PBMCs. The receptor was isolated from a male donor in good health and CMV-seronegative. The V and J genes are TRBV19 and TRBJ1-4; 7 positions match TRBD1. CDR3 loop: CATSKGSRDSNEKLFF. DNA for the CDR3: TGTGCCACCTCAAAGGGGAGCCGGGACAGTAATGAAAAACTGTTTTTT.